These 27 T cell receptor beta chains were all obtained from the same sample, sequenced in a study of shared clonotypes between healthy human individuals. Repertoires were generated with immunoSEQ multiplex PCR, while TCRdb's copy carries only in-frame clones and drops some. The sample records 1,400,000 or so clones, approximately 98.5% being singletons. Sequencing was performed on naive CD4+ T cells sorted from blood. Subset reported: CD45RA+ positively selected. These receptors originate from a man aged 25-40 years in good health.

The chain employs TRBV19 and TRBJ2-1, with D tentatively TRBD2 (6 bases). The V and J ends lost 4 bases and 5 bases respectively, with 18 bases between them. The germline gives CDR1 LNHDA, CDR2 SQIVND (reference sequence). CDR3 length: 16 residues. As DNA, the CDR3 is TGTGCCAGTAGTAAATGGAGGGGCGGAGGGAACAATGAGCAGTTCTTC. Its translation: CASSKWRGGGNNEQFF.

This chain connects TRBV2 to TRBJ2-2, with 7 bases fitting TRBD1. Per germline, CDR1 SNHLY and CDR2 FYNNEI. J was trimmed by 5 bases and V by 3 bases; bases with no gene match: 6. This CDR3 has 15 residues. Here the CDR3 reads CASSENRGRTGELFF. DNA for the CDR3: TGTGCCAGCAGTGAGAACAGGGGCAGGACCGGGGAGCTGTTTTTT.

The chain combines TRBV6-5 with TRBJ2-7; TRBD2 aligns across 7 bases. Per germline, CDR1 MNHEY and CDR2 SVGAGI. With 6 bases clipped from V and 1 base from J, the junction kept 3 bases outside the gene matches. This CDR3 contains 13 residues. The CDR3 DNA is TGTGCCAGCAGGTCTAGCGGTTCCTACGAGCAGTACTTC. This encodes CASRSSGSYEQYF.

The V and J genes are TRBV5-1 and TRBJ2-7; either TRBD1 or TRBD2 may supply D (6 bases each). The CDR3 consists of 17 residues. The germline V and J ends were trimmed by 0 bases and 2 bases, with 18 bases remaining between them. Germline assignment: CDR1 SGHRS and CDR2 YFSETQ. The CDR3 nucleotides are TGCGCCAGCAGCTTGGAGCCGGGGGCGGAGTCTCCCTACGAGCAGTACTTC. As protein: CASSLEPGAESPYEQYF.

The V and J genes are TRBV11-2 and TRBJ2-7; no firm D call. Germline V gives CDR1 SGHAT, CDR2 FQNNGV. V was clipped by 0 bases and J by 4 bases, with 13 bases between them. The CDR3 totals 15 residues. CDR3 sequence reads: CASSLEPSDVYEQYF. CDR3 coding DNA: TGTGCCAGCAGCTTAGAACCCTCGGATGTGTACGAGCAGTACTTC.

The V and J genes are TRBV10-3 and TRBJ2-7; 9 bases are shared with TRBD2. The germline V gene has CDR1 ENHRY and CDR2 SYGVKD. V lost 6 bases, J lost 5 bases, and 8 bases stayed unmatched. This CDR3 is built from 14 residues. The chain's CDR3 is CAIRSSGVSDEQYF. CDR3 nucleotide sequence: TGTGCCATCAGATCTAGCGGGGTCTCGGACGAGCAGTACTTC.

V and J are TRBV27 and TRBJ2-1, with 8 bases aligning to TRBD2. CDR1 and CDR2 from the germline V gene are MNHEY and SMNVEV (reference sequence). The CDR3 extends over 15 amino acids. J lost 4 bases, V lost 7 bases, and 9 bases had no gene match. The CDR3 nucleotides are TGTGCCAGCAACGCACTAGCGGAGCTTTACAATGAGCAGTTCTTC. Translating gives CASNALAELYNEQFF.

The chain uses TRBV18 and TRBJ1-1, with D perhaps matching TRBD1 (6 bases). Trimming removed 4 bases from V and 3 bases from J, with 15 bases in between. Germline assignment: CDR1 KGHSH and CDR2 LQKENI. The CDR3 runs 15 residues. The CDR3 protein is CASSQKTGSDTEAFF. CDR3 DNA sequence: TGTGCCAGCTCACAGAAAACAGGGTCGGACACTGAAGCTTTCTTT.

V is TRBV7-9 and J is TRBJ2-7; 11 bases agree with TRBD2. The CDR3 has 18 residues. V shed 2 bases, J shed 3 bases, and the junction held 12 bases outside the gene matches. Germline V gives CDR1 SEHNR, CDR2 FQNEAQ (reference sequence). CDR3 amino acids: CASSLRQSLAGEVYEQYF. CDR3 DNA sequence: TGTGCCAGCAGCTTAAGGCAATCACTAGCGGGGGAAGTCTACGAGCAGTACTTC.

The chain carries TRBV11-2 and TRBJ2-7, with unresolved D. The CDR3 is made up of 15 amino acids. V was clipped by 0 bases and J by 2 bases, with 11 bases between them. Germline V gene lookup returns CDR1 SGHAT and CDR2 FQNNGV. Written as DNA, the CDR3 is TGTGCCAGCAGCTTAGAACCCCAGTCCACCTACGAGCAGTACTTC. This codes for CASSLEPQSTYEQYF.

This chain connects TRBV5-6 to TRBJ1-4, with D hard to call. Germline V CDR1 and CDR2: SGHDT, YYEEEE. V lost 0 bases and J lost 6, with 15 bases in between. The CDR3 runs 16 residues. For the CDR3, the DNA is TGTGCCAGCAGCTTGGATCTTGGCCGTCGGCATGAAAAACTGTTTTTT. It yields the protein CASSLDLGRRHEKLFF.

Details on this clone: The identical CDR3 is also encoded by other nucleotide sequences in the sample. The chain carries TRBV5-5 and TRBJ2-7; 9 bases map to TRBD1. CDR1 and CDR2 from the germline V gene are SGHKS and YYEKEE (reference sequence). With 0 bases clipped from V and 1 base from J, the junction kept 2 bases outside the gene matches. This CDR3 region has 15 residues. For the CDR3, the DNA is TGTGCCAGCAGCTTGGAGGGACAGGGATCCTACGAGCAGTACTTC. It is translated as CASSLEGQGSYEQYF.

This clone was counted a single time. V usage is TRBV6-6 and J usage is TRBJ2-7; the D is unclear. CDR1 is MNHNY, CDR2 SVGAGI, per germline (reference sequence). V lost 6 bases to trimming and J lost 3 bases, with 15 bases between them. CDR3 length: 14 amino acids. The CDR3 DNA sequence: TGTGCCAGCAGCCAGTTCAGGCCAGACTACGAGCAGTACTTC. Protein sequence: CASSQFRPDYEQYF.

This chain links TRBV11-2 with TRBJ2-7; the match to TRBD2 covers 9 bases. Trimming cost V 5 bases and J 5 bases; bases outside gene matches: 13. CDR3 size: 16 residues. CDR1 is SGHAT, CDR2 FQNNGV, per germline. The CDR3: CASSLTIAGAINEQYF. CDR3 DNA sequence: TGTGCCAGCAGCCTTACAATAGCGGGAGCTATCAACGAGCAGTACTTC.

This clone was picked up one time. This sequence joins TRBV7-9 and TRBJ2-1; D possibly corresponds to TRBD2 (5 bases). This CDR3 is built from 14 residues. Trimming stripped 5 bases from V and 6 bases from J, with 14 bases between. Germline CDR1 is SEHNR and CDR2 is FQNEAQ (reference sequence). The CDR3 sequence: CASSREIQLNEQFF. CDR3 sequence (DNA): TGTGCCAGCAGCCGGGAAATACAGCTCAATGAGCAGTTCTTC.

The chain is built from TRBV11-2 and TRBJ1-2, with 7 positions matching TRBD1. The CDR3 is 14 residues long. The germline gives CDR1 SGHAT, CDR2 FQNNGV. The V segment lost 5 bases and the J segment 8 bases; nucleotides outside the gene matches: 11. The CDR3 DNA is TGTGCCAGCAGCCCCGGAGGACAGGTTGGCGGCTACACCTTC. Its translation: CASSPGGQVGGYTF. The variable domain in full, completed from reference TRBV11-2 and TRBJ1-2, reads EAGVAQSPRYKIIEKRQSVAFWCNPISGHATLYWYQQILGQGPKLLIQFQNNGVVDDSQLPKDRFSAERLKGVDSTLKIQPAKLEDSAVYLCASSPGGQVGGYTFGSGTRLTVV.

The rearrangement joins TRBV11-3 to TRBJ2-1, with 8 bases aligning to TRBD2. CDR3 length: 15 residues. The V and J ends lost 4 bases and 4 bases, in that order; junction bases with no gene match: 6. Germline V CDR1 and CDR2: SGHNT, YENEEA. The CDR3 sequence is CASSYGTSGYNEQFF. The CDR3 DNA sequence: TGTGCCAGCAGCTATGGGACTAGTGGTTACAATGAGCAGTTCTTC. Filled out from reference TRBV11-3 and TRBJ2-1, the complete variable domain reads EAGVVQSPRYKIIEKKQPVAFWCNPISGHNTLYWYLQNLGQGPELLIRYENEEAVDDSQLPKDRFSAERLKGVDSTLKIQPAELGDSAVYLCASSYGTSGYNEQFFGPGTRLTVL.

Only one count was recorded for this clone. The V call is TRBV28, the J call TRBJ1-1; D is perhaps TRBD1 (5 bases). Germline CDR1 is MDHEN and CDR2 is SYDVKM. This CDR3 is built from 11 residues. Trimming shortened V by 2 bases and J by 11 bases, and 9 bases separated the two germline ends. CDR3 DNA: TGTGCCAGCAGTTTAGGTGGGGCGGCTTTCTTT. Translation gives CASSLGGAAFF.

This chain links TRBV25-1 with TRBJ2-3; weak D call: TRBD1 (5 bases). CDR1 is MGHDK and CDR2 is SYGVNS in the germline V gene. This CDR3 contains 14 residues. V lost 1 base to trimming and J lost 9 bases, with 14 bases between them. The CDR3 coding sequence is TGTGCCAGCAGTGAATTGGGGCAGGGAAGGACGCAGTATTTT. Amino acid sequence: CASSELGQGRTQYF.

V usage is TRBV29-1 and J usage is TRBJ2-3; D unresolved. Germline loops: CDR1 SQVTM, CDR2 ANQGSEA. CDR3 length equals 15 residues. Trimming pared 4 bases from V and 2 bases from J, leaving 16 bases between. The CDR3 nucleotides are TGCAGCGTTGCCATCGGGCAGTTCCCCACAGATACGCAGTATTTT. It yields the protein CSVAIGQFPTDTQYF.

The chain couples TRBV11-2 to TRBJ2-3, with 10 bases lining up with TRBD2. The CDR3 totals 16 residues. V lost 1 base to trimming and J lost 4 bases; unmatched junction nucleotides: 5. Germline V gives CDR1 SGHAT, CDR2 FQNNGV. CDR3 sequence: CASSLVAGGWPDTQYF. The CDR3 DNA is TGTGCCAGCAGCTTAGTAGCGGGAGGATGGCCAGATACGCAGTATTTT. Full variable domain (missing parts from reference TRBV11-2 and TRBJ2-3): EAGVAQSPRYKIIEKRQSVAFWCNPISGHATLYWYQQILGQGPKLLIQFQNNGVVDDSQLPKDRFSAERLKGVDSTLKIQPAKLEDSAVYLCASSLVAGGWPDTQYFGPGTRLTVL.

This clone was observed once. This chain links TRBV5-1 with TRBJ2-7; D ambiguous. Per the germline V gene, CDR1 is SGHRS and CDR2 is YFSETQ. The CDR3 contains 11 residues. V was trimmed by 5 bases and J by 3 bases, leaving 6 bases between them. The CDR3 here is CASRLGYEQYF. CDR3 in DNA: TGCGCCAGCAGACTGGGCTACGAGCAGTACTTC.

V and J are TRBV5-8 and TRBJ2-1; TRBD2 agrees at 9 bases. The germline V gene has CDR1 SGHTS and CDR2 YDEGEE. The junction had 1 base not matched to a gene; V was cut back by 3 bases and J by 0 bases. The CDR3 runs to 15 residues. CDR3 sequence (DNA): TGTGCCAGCAGCTCTAGCGGGAACTCCTACAATGAGCAGTTCTTC. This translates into CASSSSGNSYNEQFF.

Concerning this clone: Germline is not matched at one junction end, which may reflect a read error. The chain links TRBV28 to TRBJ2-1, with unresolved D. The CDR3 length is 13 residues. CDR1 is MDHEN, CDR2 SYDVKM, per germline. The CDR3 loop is CASSQTAYTEQFF. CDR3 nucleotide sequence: TGTGCCAGTTCCCAAACTGCTTACACTGAGCAGTTCTTC.

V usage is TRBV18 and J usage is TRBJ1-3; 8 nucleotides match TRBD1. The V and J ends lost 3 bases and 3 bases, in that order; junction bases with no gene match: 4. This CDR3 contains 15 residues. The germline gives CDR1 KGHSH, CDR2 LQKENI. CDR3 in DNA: TGTGCCAGCTCACCTAAGACAGGGGTTGGAAACACCATATATTTT. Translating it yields CASSPKTGVGNTIYF.

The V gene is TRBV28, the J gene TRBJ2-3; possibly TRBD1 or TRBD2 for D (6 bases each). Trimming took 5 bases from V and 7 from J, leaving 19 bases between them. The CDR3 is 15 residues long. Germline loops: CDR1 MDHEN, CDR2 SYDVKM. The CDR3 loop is CASSPLRPGGHTQYF. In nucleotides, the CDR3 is TGTGCCAGCAGTCCCCTCCGGCCCGGGGGCCATACGCAGTATTTT.

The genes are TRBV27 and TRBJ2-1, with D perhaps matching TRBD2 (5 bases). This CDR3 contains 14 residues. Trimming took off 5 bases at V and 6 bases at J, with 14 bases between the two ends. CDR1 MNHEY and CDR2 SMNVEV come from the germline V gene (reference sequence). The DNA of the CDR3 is TGTGCCAGCAGTCCGACGAGGGTCGGCAATGAGCAGTTCTTC. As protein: CASSPTRVGNEQFF.